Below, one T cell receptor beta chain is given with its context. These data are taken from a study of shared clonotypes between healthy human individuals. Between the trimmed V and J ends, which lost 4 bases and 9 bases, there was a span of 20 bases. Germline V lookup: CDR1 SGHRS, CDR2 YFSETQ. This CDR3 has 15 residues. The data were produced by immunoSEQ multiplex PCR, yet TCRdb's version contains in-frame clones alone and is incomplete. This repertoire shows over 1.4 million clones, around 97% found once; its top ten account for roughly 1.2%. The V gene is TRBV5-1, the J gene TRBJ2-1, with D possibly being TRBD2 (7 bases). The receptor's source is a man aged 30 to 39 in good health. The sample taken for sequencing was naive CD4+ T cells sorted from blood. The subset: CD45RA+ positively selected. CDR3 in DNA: TGCGCCAGCAGCCCGACGGGGGGCAAAAGCGGTGAGCAGTTCTTC. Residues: CASSPTGGKSGEQFF.